The clone carrying this T cell receptor (beta chain) was seen many times. The antigen remains unidentified. CDR1 and CDR2 (germline): SGHTA, FQGNSA. This CDR3 has 16 amino acids. V lost 5 bases, J lost 4 bases, and 18 bases lay in between. The time point is: pre-sensitization, week 0. Treatment: therapeutic diphenylcyclopropenone sensitization with weekly scalp DPC. The data derive from a study of human T cells and chemical hapten exposure. Background on the study: Chiefly women, the patients showed alopecia areata, totalis or universalis. Study-wide findings and caveats: Positively correlated with patch test score were the counts of PT1 expanded TCRs. Those TCRs sitting above 1 in 1000 frequency stayed the same with DPC sensitization.

In the library, unique molecular identifiers were attached to individual cDNA molecules. In TCRdb, the RACE reads were re-called with MiXCR into one record per CDR3 protein. In the table there are approximately 50,000 distinct CDR3 sequences, about 11% of which are singletons. J is TRBJ2-1 and V is TRBV7-2, with TRBD2 as a possible D gene (6 bases). This TCR was sampled from a woman aged 40 to 50 with alopecia areata. Some clones in this sample may be carry-over from other donors' samples. Sequenced here: whole blood, sampled in connection with sensitization to the hapten diphenylcyclopropenone (DPC). In nucleotides, the CDR3 is TGTGCCAGCAGCCCCCCCGGGACTTTTCCTTACAATGAGCAGTTCTTC. It encodes CASSPPGTFPYNEQFF.